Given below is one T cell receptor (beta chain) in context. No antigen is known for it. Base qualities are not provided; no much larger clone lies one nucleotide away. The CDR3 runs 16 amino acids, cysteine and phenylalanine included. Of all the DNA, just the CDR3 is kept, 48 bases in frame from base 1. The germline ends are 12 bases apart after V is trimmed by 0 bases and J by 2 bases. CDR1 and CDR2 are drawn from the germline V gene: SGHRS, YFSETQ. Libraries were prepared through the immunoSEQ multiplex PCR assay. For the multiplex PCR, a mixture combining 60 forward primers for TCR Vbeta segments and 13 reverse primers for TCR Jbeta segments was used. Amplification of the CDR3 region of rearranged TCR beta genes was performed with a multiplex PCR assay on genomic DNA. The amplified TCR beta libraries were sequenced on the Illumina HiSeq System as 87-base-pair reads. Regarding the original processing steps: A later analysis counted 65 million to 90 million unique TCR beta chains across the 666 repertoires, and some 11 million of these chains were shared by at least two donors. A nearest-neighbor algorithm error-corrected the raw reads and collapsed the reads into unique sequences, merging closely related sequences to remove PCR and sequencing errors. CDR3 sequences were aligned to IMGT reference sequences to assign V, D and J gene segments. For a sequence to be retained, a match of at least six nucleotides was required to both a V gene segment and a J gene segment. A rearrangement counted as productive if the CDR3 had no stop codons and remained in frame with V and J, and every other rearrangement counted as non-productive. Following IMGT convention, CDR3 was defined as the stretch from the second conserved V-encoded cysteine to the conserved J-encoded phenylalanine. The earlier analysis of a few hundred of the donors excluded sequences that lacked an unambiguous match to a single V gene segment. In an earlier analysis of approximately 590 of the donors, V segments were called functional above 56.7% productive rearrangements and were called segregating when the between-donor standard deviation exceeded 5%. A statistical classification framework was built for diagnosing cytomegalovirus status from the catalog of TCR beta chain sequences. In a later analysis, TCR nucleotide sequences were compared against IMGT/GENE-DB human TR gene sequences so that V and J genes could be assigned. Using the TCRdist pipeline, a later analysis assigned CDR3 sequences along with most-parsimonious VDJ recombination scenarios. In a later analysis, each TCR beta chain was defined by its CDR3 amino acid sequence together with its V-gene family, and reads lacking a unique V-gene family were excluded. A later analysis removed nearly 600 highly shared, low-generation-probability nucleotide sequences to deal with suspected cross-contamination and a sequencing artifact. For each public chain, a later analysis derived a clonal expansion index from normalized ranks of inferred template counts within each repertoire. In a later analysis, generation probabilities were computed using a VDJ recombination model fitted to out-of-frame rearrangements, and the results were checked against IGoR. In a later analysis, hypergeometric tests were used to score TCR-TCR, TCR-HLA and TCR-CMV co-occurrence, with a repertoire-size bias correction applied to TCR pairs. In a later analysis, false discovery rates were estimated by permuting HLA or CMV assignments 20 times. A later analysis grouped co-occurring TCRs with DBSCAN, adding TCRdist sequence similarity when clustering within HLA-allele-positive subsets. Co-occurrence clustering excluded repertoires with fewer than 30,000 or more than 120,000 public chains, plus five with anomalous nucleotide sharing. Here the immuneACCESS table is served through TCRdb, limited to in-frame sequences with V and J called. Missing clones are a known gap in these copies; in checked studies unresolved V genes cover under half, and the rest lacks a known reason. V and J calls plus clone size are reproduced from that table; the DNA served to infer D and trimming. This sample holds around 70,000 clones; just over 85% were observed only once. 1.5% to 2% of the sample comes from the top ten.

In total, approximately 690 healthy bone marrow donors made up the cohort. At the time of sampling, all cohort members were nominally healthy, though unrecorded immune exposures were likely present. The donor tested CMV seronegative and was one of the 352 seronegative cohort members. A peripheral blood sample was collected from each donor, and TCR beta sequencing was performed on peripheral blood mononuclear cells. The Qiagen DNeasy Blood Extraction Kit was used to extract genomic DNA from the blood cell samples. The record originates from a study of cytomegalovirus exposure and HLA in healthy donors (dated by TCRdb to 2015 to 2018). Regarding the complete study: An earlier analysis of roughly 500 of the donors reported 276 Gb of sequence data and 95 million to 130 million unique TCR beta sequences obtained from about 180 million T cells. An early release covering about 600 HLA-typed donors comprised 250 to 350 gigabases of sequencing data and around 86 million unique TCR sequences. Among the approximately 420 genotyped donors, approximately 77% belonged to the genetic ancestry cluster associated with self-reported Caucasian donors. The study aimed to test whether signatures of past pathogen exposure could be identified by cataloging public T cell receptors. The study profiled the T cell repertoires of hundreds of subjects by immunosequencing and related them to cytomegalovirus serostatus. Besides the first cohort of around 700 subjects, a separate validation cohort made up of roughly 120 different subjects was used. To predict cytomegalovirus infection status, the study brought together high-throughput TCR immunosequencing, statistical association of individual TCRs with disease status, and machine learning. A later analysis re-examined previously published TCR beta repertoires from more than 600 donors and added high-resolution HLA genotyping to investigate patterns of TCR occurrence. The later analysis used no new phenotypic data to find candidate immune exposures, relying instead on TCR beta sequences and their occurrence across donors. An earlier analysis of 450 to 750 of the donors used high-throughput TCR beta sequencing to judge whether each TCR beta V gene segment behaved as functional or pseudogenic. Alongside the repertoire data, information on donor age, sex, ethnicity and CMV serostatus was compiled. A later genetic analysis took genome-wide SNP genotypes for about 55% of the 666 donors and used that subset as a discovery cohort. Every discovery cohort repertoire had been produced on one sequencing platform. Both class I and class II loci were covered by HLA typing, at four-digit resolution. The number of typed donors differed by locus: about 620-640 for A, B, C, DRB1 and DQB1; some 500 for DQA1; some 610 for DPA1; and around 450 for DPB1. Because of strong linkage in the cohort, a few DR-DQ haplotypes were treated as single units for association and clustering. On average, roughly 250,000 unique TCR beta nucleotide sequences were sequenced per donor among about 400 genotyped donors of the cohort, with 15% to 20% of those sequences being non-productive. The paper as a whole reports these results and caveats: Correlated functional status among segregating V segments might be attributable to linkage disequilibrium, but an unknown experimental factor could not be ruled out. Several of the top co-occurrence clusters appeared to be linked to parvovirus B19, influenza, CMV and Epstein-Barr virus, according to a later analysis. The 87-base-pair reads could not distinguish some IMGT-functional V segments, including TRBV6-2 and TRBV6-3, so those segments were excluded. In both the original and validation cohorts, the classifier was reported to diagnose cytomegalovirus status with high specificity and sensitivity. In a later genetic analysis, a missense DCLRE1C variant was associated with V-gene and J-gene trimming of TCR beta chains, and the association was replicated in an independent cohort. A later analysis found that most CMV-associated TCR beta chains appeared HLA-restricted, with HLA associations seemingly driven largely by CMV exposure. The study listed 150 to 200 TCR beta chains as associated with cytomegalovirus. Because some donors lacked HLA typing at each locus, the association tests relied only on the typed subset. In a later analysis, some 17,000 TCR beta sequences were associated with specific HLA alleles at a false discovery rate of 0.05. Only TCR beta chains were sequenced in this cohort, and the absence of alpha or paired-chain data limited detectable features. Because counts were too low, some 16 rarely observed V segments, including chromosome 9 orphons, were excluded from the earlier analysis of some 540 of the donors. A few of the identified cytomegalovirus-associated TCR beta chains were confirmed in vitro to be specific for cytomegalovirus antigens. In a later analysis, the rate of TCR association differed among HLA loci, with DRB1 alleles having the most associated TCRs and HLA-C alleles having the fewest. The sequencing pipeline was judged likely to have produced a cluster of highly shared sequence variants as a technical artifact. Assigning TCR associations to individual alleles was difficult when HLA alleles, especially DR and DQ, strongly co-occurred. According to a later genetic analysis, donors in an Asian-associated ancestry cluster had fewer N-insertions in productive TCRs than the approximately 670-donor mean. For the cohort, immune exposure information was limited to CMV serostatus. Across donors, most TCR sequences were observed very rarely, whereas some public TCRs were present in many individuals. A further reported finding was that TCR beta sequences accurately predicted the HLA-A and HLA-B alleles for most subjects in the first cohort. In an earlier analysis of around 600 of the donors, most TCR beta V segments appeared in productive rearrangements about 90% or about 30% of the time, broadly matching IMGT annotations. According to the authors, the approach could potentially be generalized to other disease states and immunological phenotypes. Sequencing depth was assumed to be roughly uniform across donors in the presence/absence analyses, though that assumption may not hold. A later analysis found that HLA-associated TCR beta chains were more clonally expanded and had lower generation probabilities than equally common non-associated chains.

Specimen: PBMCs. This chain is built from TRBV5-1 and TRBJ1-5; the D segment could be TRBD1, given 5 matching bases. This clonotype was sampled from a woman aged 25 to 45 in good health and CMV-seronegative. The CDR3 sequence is CASSLGDPGGNQPQHF. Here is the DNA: TGCGCCAGCAGCTTGGGGGACCCGGGGGGCAATCAGCCCCAGCATTTT.